This T cell receptor (beta chain) was sequenced for a study of blood T cell repertoires in COVID-19. At the level of the study: T cells, B-cell-depleted T cells, or PBMCs supplied cDNA or gDNA.

V lost 5 bases and J lost 10, with 17 bases in between. The CDR3 extends over 13 amino acids. Germline assignment: CDR1 LNHDA and CDR2 SQIVND (reference sequence). This clone was seen a handful of times. Authors' analysis steps: Amplifying reference gene primers gave estimates of nucleated cell counts. Clones were sequenced by immunoSEQ multiplex PCR, and TCRdb holds only the in-frame ones, with some missing. Clonal size and the V and J genes are those of that table, whereas D and trimming came from the DNA. The sample lists 250,000 to 350,000 clones, approximately 84% occurring once. This receptor was identified in a human donor with COVID-19, enrolled during active disease. The donor label of this sample is uncertain. This chain joins TRBV19 and TRBJ1-1; D is possibly TRBD1 (6 bases). Sequenced sample: peripheral blood. CDR3 nucleotides: TGTGCCAGTAGTGCTGACAGGACAAGAGGAGCTTTCTTT. This codes for CASSADRTRGAFF.